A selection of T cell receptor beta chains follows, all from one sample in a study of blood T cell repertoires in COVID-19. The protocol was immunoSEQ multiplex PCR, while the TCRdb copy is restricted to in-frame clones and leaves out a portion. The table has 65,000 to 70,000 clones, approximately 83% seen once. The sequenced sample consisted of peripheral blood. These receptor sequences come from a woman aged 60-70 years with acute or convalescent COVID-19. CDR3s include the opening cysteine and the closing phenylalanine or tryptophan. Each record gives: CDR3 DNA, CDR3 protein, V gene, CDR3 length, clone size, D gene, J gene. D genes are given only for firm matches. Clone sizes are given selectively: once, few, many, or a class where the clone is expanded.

TGTGCCAGCAGTGACTTTAGGGGGCAAAGGTCTGAAGCTTTCTTT,CASSDFRGQRSEAFF,TRBV25-1,15,-,TRBD1,TRBJ1-1
TGTGCCAGCAGTGAAGCGGAAGGGGGCGGCTCTGGAAACACCATATATTTT,CASSEAEGGGSGNTIYF,TRBV6-1,17,-,TRBD1,TRBJ1-3
TGTGCCAGCAGGGCGGACTCTGGAAACACCATATATTTT,CASRADSGNTIYF,TRBV7-9,13,-,-,TRBJ1-3
TGTGCCACCAGTGACCCTTTGGCCCCGACAGGGGAGTATGGCTACACCTTC,CATSDPLAPTGEYGYTF,TRBV24-1,17,-,TRBD1,TRBJ1-2
TGTGCCAGTAGTAGTCGACAGATTAACACTGAAGCTTTCTTT,CASSSRQINTEAFF,TRBV19,14,-,-,TRBJ1-1
TGCGCCAGCAGCAAAGCCGGGACAGGGGGGGACGGGGAGCTGTTTTTT,CASSKAGTGGDGELFF,TRBV4-1,16,-,TRBD1,TRBJ2-2
TGTGCCAGTAGTATTGTCACGGGTAACTATGGCTACACCTTC,CASSIVTGNYGYTF,TRBV19,14,-,-,TRBJ1-2
TGTGCCAGTAGTATAGTGGGAGGGGAGTACTACAATGAGCAGTTCTTC,CASSIVGGEYYNEQFF,TRBV19,16,-,TRBD2,TRBJ2-1
TGTGCCAGCAGCGTAGGAGCGGGGGCTTTTAGCACAGATACGCAGTATTTT,CASSVGAGAFSTDTQYF,TRBV9,17,once,TRBD2,TRBJ2-3
TGTGCCAGCAGCCAAGGGGGACTAGCGGGGTATGAGCAGTTCTTC,CASSQGGLAGYEQFF,TRBV3-1/TRBV3-2,15,-,TRBD2,TRBJ2-1
TGTGCCAGCTCACCAACGAGGGTCACTGAAGCTTTCTTT,CASSPTRVTEAFF,TRBV18,13,-,-,TRBJ1-1
TGTGCCAGCAGTGAAATCGCGCGGGATCAGCCCCAGCATTTT,CASSEIARDQPQHF,TRBV2,14,once,-,TRBJ1-5
TGTGCCAGCAGTCAGGCTGGACTCCTTGGCGAGACCCAGTACTTC,CASSQAGLLGETQYF,TRBV14,15,-,-,TRBJ2-5
TGTGCCAGCAGCCAAACAGATGAAGCTTTCTTT,CASSQTDEAFF,TRBV3-1/TRBV3-2,11,-,-,TRBJ1-1
TGCGCCAGCAGCTCCGGGACAGTAGGATTCTATGGCTACACCTTC,CASSSGTVGFYGYTF,TRBV5-1,15,-,TRBD1,TRBJ1-2
TGTGCCTGGAGGGAAGGGTGGAGAGGGCTGGGAGAAGCTTTCTTT,CAWREGWRGLGEAFF,TRBV30,15,-,-,TRBJ1-1
TGCGCCAGCAGCTTGGTCGGGACTAGCGGGGGATACTCGCAAGATACGCAGTATTTT,CASSLVGTSGGYSQDTQYF,TRBV5-1,19,-,TRBD2,TRBJ2-3
TGTGCCAGCAGCCCCAAGGTCACAGGGACGAACACTGAAGCTTTCTTT,CASSPKVTGTNTEAFF,TRBV3-1/TRBV3-2,16,-,-,TRBJ1-1
TGTGCCAGCAGTACCCGACAGGGGGTCCAGCCCCAGCATTTT,CASSTRQGVQPQHF,TRBV6-5,14,once,TRBD1,TRBJ1-5
TGTGCCAGCAGCTTAGATGGGACAGGGGACTATGGCTACACCTTC,CASSLDGTGDYGYTF,TRBV11-2,15,-,TRBD1,TRBJ1-2
TGTGCCAGCAGCCCGCGGGGAAACACCATATATTTT,CASSPRGNTIYF,TRBV9,12,-,-,TRBJ1-3
TGCAGCGCCCGGACTGGGACAGCTAGCACAGATACGCAGTATTTT,CSARTGTASTDTQYF,TRBV29-1,15,-,TRBD1,TRBJ2-3
TGTGCCAGTAGGCCCGGGACAGACTCGGGTGGCTACACCTTC,CASRPGTDSGGYTF,TRBV19,14,-,TRBD1,TRBJ1-2
TGTGCCAGCAAGTACTCCAAACAGCCCAATAGCAATCAGCCCCAGCATTTT,CASKYSKQPNSNQPQHF,TRBV27,17,-,-,TRBJ1-5
TGTGCCAGCAGTCAACAACGGAACACTGAAGCTTTCTTT,CASSQQRNTEAFF,TRBV12-3/TRBV12-4,13,-,-,TRBJ1-1
TGCAGCGTAGTAACCGGGACAGGAAACTATGGCTACACCTTC,CSVVTGTGNYGYTF,TRBV29-1,14,-,TRBD1,TRBJ1-2
TGTGCCAGTAGTATGAGAGGGAGTGGCAATCAGCCCCAGCATTTT,CASSMRGSGNQPQHF,TRBV19,15,-,-,TRBJ1-5
TGTGCCAGCAGTATCACACAGGGGTACGAGCAGTACTTC,CASSITQGYEQYF,TRBV12-3/TRBV12-4,13,-,TRBD1,TRBJ2-7
TGTGCCAGCAGTTACAGGGGAACTCAGCGCTATGAGCAGTTCTTC,CASSYRGTQRYEQFF,TRBV6-5,15,-,-,TRBJ2-1
TGTGCCAGCAGTGAAGTCAGAGCGTCAACCGGGGAGCTGTTTTTT,CASSEVRASTGELFF,TRBV6-1,15,-,-,TRBJ2-2
TGTGCCAGCAGCCCTACGGGACTAGCGGGGGAAAGCTCCTACAATGAGCAGTTCTTC,CASSPTGLAGESSYNEQFF,TRBV9,19,once,TRBD2,TRBJ2-1
TGTGCCTGGGCTGGACCGAGACAGTCACCCCTCCACTTT,CAWAGPRQSPLHF,TRBV30,13,few,-,TRBJ1-6
TGTGCCAGCAGCTTAGTATCACGACTAGCCTGCTCCCAAGAGACCCAGTACTTC,CASSLVSRLACSQETQYF,TRBV7-6,18,-,TRBD2,TRBJ2-5
TGTGCCAGCAGCTGGACAGGGGGCGGATATCAGCCCCAGCATTTT,CASSWTGGGYQPQHF,TRBV7-2,15,-,TRBD1,TRBJ1-5
TGCAGCGTCGGACAGGGGTCGGGTCAGCCCCAGCATTTT,CSVGQGSGQPQHF,TRBV29-1,13,-,TRBD1,TRBJ1-5
TGTGCCAGTAGTCCGGGGAGAGCCAGTGAAAGTAGTGAAAAACTGTTTTTT,CASSPGRASESSEKLFF,TRBV19,17,few,-,TRBJ1-4
TGTGCCAGCAGACCCCCAGCAGGGCTGGGCACAGATACGCAGTATTTT,CASRPPAGLGTDTQYF,TRBV9,16,-,-,TRBJ2-3
TGCGCCAGCAGCTTGCGGCCGGACAAGAATTCACCCCTCCACTTT,CASSLRPDKNSPLHF,TRBV5-1,15,once,-,TRBJ1-6
TGTGCCAGCAGCGAGTTGGGACCGGGGGGGAACACTGAAGCTTTCTTT,CASSELGPGGNTEAFF,TRBV9,16,once,-,TRBJ1-1
TGTGCCAGCAGCTTAATAAGTCCGGGGAATGGCTACACCTTC,CASSLISPGNGYTF,TRBV5-4,14,-,-,TRBJ1-2
TGTGCCAGCAGCTTACAGGCCACCGGGGAGCTGTTTTTT,CASSLQATGELFF,TRBV7-3,13,-,-,TRBJ2-2
TGTGCCAGCAGCTTATCTCGCGGGGCAAACACTGAAGCTTTCTTT,CASSLSRGANTEAFF,TRBV13,15,-,-,TRBJ1-1
TGCAGTGCTTCAGGGGGGACTGAAGCTTTCTTT,CSASGGTEAFF,TRBV20-1,11,-,TRBD1,TRBJ1-1
TGTGCAATCAGGGGACTAGCGGGGGTAACCGGGGAGCTGTTTTTT,CAIRGLAGVTGELFF,TRBV6-5,15,-,TRBD2,TRBJ2-2
TGCGCCAGCAACCGCGGGGGACAGGGGGCCCGGGAGCTGTTTTTT,CASNRGGQGARELFF,TRBV5-1,15,-,TRBD1,TRBJ2-2
TGTGCCAGCATCCTAGGAGGGACGGGTGAAGCTTTCTTT,CASILGGTGEAFF,TRBV6-5,13,-,-,TRBJ1-1